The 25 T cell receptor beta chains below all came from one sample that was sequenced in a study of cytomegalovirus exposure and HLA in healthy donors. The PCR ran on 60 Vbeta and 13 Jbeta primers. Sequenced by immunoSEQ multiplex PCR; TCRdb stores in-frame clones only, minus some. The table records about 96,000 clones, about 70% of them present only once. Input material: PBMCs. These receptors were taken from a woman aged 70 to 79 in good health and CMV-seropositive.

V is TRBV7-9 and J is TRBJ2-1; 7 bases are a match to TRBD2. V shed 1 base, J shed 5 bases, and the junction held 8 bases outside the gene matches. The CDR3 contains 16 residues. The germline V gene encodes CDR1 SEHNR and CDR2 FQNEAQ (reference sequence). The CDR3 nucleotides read TGTGCCAGCAGCTTAGTGGTTCGGGGAGGGGACAATGAGCAGTTCTTC. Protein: CASSLVVRGGDNEQFF.

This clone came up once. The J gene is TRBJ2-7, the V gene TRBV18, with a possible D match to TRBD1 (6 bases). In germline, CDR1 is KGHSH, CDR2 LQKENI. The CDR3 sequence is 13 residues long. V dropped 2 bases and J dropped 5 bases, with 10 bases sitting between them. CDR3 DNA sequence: TGTGCCAGCTCACCAGGGGGCGGTGACGAGCAGTACTTC. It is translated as CASSPGGGDEQYF.

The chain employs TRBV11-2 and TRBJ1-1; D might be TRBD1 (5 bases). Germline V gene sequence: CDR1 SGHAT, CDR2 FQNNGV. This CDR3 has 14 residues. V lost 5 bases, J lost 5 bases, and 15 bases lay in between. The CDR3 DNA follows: TGTGCCAGCAGCCCAGTACGAAGGGGTACTGAAGCTTTCTTT. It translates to CASSPVRRGTEAFF.

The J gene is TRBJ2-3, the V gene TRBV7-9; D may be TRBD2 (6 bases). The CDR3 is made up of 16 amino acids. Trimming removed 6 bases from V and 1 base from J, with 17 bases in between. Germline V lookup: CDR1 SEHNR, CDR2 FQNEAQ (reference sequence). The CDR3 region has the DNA TGTGCCAGCAGGAGTCGGGGGAGAGGGGGCACAGATACGCAGTATTTT. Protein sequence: CASRSRGRGGTDTQYF.

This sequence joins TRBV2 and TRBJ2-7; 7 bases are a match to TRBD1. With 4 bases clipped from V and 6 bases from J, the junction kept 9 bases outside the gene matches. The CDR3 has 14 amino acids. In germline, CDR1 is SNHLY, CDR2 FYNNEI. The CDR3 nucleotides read TGTGCCAGCAGTGGACAGGGTACCGGGGTCGAGCAGTACTTC. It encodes CASSGQGTGVEQYF.

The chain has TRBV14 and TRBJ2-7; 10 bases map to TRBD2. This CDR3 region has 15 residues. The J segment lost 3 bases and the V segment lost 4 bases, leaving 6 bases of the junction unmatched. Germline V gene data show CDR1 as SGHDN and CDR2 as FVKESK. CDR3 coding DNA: TGTGCCAGCAGCCCCCGGCTAGCGGGAGTCTACGAGCAGTACTTC. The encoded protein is CASSPRLAGVYEQYF.

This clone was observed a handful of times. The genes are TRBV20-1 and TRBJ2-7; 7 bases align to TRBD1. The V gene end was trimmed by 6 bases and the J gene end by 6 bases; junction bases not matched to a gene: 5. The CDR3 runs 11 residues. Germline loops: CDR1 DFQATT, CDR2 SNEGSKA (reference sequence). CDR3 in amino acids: CSAKTGPEQYF. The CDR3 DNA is TGCAGTGCAAAGACAGGGCCCGAGCAGTACTTC.

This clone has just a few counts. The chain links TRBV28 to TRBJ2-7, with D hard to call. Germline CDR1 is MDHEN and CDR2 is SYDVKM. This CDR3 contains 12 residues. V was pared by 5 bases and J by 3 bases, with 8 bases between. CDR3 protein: CASSHQIYEQYF. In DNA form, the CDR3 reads TGTGCCAGCAGTCACCAGATCTACGAGCAGTACTTC.

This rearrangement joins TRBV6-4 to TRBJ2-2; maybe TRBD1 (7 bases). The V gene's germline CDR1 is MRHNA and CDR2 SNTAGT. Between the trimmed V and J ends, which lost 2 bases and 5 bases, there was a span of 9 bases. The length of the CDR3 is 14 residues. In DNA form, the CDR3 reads TGTGCCAGCAGTGACCCAGGGGGGACCGGGGAGCTGTTTTTT. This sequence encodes CASSDPGGTGELFF.

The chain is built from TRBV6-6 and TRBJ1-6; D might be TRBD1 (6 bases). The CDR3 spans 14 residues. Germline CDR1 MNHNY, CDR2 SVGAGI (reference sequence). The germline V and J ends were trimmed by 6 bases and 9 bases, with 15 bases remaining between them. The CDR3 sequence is CASRTGGAFSPLHF. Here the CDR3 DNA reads TGTGCCAGCAGGACGGGGGGCGCTTTTTCACCCCTCCACTTT.

DNA for the CDR3: TGTGCCATCAGTGTTTGGCGGGGGGGTTACAATGAGCAGTTCTTC. It specifies CAISVWRGGYNEQFF. The rearrangement joins TRBV10-3 to TRBJ2-1, with 9 bases fitting TRBD2. V gave up 4 bases and J gave up 4 bases; unmatched junction bases: 5. The length of the CDR3 is 15 residues. Germline-derived CDR1 and CDR2 are ENHRY and SYGVKD.

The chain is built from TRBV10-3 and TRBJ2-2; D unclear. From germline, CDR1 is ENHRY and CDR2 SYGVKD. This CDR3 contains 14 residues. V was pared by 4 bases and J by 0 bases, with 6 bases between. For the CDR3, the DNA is TGTGCCATCAGTGTGGCAGCGAACACCGGGGAGCTGTTTTTT. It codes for CAISVAANTGELFF.

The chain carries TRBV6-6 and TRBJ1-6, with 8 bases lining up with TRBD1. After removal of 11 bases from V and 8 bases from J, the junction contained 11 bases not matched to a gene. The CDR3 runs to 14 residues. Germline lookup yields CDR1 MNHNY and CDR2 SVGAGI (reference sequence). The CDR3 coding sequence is TGTGCCGTTGCGATCCAGGGGGCAGATTCACCCCTCCACTTT. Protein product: CAVAIQGADSPLHF.

CDR3 in amino acids: CASSSSTGNYGYTF. The DNA of the CDR3 is TGCGCCAGCAGCTCTTCCACAGGGAACTATGGCTACACCTTC. This chain joins TRBV5-1 and TRBJ1-2; D is perhaps TRBD1 (6 bases). V gave up 3 bases and J gave up 2 bases, with 11 bases separating them. Per germline, CDR1 SGHRS and CDR2 YFSETQ. CDR3 length: 14 residues.

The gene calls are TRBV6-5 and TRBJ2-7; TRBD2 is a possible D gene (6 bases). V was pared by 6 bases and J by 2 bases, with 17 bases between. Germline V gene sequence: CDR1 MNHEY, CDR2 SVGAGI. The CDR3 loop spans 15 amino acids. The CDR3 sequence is CASSYSPGETYEQYF. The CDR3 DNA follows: TGTGCCAGCAGCTATAGTCCGGGGGAGACCTACGAGCAGTACTTC.

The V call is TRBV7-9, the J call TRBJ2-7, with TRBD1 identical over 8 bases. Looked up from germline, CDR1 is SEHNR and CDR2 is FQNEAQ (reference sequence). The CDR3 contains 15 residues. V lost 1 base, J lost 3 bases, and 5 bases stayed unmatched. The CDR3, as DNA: TGTGCCAGCAGCTTAGGGGACAGGTTAGGCTACGAGCAGTACTTC. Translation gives CASSLGDRLGYEQYF.

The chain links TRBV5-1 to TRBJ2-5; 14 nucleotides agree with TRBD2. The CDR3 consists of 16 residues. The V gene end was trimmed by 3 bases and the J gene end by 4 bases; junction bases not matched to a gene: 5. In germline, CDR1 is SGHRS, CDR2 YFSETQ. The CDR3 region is CASSSGTSGSGETQYF. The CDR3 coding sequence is TGCGCCAGCAGCTCCGGGACTAGCGGGAGCGGAGAGACCCAGTACTTC.

As DNA, the CDR3 is TGTGCCAGCAGCCCAAGACAGGGCGAGACCCAGTACTTC. It is translated as CASSPRQGETQYF. V and J are TRBV4-2 and TRBJ2-5, with 7 bases aligning to TRBD1. V lost 4 bases and J lost 5; bases outside the gene matches: 4. CDR3 length: 13 residues. CDR1 LGHNA and CDR2 YNFKEQ come from the germline V gene.

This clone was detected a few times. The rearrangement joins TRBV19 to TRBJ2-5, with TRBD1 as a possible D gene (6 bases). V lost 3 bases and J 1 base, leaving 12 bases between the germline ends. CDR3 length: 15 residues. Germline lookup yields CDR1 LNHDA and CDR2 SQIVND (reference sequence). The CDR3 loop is CASSIGRQAQETQYF. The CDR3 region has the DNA TGTGCCAGTAGTATCGGTAGACAGGCCCAAGAGACCCAGTACTTC.

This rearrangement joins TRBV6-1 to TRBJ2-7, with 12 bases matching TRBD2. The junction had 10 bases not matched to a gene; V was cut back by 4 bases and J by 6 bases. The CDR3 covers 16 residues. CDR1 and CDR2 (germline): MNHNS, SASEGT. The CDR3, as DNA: TGTGCCAGCAGTGCTACTAGCGGGGGGCCGGTCCCCGAGCAGTACTTC. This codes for CASSATSGGPVPEQYF.

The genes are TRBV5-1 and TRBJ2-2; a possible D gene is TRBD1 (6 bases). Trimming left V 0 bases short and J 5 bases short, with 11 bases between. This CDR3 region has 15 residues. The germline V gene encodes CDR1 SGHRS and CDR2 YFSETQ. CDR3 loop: CASSLDRVGTGELFF. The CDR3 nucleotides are TGCGCCAGCAGCTTGGACAGGGTAGGAACCGGGGAGCTGTTTTTT.

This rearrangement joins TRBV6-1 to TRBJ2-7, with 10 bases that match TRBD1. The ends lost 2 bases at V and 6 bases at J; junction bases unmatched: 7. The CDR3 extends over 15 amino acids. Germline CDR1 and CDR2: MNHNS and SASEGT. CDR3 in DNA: TGTGCCAGCAGTGAAAAGGGACAGGGGAGATCCGAGCAGTACTTC. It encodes CASSEKGQGRSEQYF.

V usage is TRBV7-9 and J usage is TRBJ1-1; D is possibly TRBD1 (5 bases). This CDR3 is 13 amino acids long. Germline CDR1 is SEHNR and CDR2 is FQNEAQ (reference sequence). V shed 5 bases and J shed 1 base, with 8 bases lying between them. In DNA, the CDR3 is TGTGCCAGCAGCCTCGACAGGAACACTGAAGCTTTCTTT. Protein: CASSLDRNTEAFF.

CDR3 nucleotide sequence: TGTGCCAGCAGTTACTCGGCAGGGGAAACCTACGAGCAGTACTTC. Its protein product is CASSYSAGETYEQYF. The rearrangement uses TRBV6-5 and TRBJ2-7, with TRBD1 as a possible D gene (6 bases). The germline V gene encodes CDR1 MNHEY and CDR2 SVGAGI. Trimming shortened V by 0 bases and J by 2 bases, and 11 bases separated the two germline ends. The CDR3 loop spans 15 amino acids.

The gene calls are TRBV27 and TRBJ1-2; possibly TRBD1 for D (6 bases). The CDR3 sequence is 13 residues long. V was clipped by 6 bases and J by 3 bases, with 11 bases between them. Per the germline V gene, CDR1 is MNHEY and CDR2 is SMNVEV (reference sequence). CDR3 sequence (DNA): TGTGCCAGCAGCCCACAGGGTTACTATGGCTACACCTTC. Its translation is CASSPQGYYGYTF.